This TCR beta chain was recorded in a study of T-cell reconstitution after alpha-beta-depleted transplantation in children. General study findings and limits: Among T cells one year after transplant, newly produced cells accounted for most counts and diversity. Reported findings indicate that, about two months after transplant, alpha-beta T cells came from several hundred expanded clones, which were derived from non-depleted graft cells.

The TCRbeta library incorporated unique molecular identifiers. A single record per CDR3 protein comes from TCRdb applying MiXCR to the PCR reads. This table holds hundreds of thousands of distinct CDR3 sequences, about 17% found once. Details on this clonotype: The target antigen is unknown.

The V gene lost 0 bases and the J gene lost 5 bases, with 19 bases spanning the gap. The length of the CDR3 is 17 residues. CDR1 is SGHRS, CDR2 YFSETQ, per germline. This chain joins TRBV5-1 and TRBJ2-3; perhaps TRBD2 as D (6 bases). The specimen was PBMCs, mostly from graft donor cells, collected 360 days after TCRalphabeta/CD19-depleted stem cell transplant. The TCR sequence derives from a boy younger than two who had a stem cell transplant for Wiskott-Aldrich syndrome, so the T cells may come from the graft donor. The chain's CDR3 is CASSLARREWAKDTQYF. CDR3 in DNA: TGCGCCAGCAGCTTGGCCAGGAGGGAGTGGGCGAAAGATACGCAGTATTTT. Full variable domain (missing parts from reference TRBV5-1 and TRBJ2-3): KAGVTQTPRYLIKTRGQQVTLSCSPISGHRSVSWYQQTPGQGLQFLFEYFSETQRNKGNFPGRFSGRQFSNSRSEMNVSTLELGDSALYLCASSLARREWAKDTQYFGPGTRLTVL.